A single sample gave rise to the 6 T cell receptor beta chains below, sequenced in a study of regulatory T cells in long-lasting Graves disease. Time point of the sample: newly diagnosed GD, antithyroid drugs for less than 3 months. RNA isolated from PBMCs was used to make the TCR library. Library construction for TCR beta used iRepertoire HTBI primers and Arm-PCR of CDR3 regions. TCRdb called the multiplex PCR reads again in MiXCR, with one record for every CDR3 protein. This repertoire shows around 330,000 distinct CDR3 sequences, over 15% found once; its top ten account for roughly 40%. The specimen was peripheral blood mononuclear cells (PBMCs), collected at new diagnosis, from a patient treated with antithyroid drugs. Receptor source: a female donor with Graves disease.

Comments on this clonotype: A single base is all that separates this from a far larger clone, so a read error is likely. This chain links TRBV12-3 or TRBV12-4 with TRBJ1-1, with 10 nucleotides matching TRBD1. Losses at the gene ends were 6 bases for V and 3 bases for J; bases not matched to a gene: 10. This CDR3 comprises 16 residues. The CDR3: CASSPPRTGGDTEAFF. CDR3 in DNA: TGTGCCAGCAGCCCACCCAGGACAGGGGGGGACACTGAAGCTTTCTTT.

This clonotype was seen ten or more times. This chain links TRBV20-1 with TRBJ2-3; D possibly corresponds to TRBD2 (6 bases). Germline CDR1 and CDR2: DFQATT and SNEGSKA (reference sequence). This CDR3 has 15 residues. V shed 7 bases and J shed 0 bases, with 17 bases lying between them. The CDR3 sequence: CSGRGGGGSTDTQYF. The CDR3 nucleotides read TGCAGTGGTCGGGGCGGTGGGGGGAGCACAGATACGCAGTATTTT.

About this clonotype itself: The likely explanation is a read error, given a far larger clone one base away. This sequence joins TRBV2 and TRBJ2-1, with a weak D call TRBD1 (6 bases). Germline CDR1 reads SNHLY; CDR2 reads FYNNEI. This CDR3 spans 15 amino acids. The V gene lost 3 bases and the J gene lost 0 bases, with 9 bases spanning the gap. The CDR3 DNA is TGTGCCAGCAGTGACGGGGACAACTCCTACAATGAGCAGTTCTTC. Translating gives CASSDGDNSYNEQFF.

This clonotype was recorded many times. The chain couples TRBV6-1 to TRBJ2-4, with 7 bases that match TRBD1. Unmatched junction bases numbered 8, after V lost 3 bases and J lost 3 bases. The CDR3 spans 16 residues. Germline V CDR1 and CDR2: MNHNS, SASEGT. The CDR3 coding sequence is TGTGCCAGCAGTGACTATGACAGGGATGGCAAAAACATTCAGTACTTC. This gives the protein CASSDYDRDGKNIQYF.

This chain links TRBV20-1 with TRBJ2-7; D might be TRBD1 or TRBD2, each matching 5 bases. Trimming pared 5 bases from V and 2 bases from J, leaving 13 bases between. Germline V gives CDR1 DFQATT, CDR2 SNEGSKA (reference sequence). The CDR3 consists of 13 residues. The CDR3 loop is CSAAGDGAYEQYF. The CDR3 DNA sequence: TGCAGTGCTGCCGGGGACGGGGCCTACGAGCAGTACTTC.

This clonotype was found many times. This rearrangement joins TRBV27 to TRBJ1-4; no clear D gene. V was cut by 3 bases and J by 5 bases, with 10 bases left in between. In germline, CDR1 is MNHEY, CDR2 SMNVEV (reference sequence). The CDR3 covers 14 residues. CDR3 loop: CASSLGGENEKLFF. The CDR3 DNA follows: TGTGCCAGCAGTTTGGGCGGGGAGAATGAAAAACTGTTTTTT.